The clone carrying this T cell receptor (beta chain) was seen ten or more times. Template material for amplifying TCR beta CDR3 regions consisted of RNA transcripts. RT-PCR in the first round (using the HTBI primer set) targeted the TCR CDR3. TCRdb redid the calling of the multiplex PCR reads with MiXCR, one entry per CDR3 protein. The sample records under 650,000 distinct CDR3 sequences, about 16% being singletons. Germline assignment: CDR1 SQVTM and CDR2 ANQGSEA. The CDR3 extends over 12 amino acids. V was clipped by 6 bases and J by 2 bases, with 11 bases between them. The sample is drawn from a study of T cells in Graves' hyperthyroidism and ophthalmopathy.

Sequencing input: blood. The receptor's source is a woman under 40 with Graves' hyperthyroidism. The rearrangement links TRBV29-1 to TRBJ2-7; D might be TRBD2 (7 bases). CDR3 coding DNA: TGCAGCGTCGCGGGGGCCCCCTACGAGCAGTACTTC. Encoded protein: CSVAGAPYEQYF.